This T cell receptor beta chain was captured by sequencing in a study of blood T cells in healthy people across ages. Study-level points and caveats: There were more naive CD4+ cells and higher diversity in long-lived donors than in aged donors.

This clonotype showed up many times. Its antigen remains unidentified. About 10 milliliters of peripheral blood were drawn from each donor. Then a second PCR, running roughly 6 to 12 cycles, was carried out with a sample-barcoded 5' primer and a J-beta primer mix. Individual samples furnished no less than 3 million CDR3-containing paired-end reads apiece. One entry per CDR3 protein, called by TCRdb with MiXCR from the 5' RACE reads. The data hold some 940,000 distinct CDR3 sequences, with around 29% observed a single time. Trimming cost V 3 bases and J 9 bases, with 9 bases left between them. This CDR3 is built from 13 residues. The germline V gene encodes CDR1 MRHNA and CDR2 SNTAGT. The same specimen was also included in a second study, on T cells of mothers and their children.

This sequence was found in a woman between 40 and 55 years old in good health. The chain is built from TRBV6-4 and TRBJ1-6; perhaps TRBD1 as D (6 bases). The sample taken for sequencing was blood. CDR3 nucleotide sequence: TGTGCCAGCAGTGAACAGGGAGGTTCACCCCTCCACTTT. Translated, it gives CASSEQGGSPLHF.